The T cell receptor beta chain described here comes from a study of graft-versus-host responses after intestinal transplantation. Study-level results: There was an association between peak levels of circulating GvH clones and early post-transplant HvG declines.

Concerning this clone: The target antigen is unknown.

Some clones are missing from TCRdb's copy, which holds only in-frame ones; the method was immunoSEQ multiplex PCR. The sample has about 10,000 clones, around 93% seen once. CDR3 length: 13 amino acids. V was pared by 8 bases and J by 8 bases, with 18 bases between. Germline values: CDR1 MNHEY, CDR2 SMNVEV (reference sequence). The chain joins TRBV27 to TRBJ1-2, with unresolved D. The sequence was obtained from a human patient who received an intestinal transplant, so some T cells may come from the graft donor. The sequencing here drew on PBMCs, taken about 70 days after transplant. The CDR3 DNA is TGTGCCAGCGCTGCCCGAAATAGGTTGGGCTACACCTTC. This sequence encodes CASAARNRLGYTF.